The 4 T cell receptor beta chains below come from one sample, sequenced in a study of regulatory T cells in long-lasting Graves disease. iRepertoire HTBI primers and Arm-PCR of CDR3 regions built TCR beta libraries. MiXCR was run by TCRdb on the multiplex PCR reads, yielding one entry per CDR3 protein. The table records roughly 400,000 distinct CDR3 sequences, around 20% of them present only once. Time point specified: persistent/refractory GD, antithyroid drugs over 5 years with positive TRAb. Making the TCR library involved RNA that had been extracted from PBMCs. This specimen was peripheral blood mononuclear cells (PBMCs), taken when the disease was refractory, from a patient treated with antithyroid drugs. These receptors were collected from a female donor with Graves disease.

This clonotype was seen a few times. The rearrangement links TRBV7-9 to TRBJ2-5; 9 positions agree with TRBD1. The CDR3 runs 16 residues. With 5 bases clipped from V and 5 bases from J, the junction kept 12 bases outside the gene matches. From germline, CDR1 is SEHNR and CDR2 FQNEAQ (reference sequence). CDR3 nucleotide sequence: TGTGCCAGCAGCAGGGCCGGACAGGGGAATGAGGAGACCCAGTACTTC. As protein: CASSRAGQGNEETQYF.

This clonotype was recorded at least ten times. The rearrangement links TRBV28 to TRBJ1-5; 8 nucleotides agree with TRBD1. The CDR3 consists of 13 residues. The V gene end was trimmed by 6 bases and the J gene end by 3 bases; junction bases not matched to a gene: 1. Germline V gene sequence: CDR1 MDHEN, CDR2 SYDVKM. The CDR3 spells CASRTGVNQPQHF. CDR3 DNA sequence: TGTGCCAGCAGGACAGGGGTCAATCAGCCCCAGCATTTT.

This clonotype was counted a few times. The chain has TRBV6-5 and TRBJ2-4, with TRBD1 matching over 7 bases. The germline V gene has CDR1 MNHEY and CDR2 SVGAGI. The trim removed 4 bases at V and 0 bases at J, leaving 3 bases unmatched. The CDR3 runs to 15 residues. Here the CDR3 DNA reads TGTGCCAGCAGTTTTAACAGGGGAGCCAAAAACATTCAGTACTTC. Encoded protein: CASSFNRGAKNIQYF.

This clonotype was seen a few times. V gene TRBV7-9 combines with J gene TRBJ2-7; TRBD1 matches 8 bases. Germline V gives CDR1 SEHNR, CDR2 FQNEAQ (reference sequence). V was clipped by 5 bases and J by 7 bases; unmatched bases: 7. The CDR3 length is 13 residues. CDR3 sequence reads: CASSLSRQGEQYF. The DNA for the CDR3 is TGTGCCAGCAGCCTTTCTCGACAGGGGGAGCAGTACTTC. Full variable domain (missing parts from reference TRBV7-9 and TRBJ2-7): DTGVSQNPRHKITKRGQNVTFRCDPISEHNRLYWYRQTLGQGPEFLTYFQNEAQLEKSRLLSDRFSAERPKGSFSTLEIQRTEQGDSAMYLCASSLSRQGEQYFGPGTRLTVT.